This T cell receptor (beta chain) was documented in a study of molecular identifiers for immune sequencing clone quantification. With regard to this clonotype: Its antigen is unknown. A much larger clone differs from this one at a single base, so this may be a read error.

Study-wide points: Identical TCR molecules can share a barcode, and this sharing could underestimate highly expanded clone sizes. The study found clones above 20 RNA copies held over 97% of effector molecules and under 1% in naive cells.

This CDR3 spans 14 amino acids. Looked up from germline, CDR1 is MDHEN and CDR2 is SYDVKM. Trimming stripped 1 base from V and 3 bases from J, with 8 bases between. Making the bulk TCR libraries relied on previously described methods and listed TCR primers. From the PCR reads, TCRdb called clonotypes with MiXCR, one entry per CDR3 protein. The sample contains 70,000 to 95,000 distinct CDR3 sequences, 15% to 20% of which appear only once. The V and J genes are TRBV28 and TRBJ2-3; D unclear. This TCR was sampled from a human donor in good health. Some libraries in this study had Jurkat cell RNA spiked in. The sequenced sample was naive CD8+ T cells from blood, with Jurkat cell RNA spiked in. The subset denotes: FACS-sorted CD8+CD4-CCR7+CD45RA+ naive T cells. CDR3 DNA sequence: TGTGCCAGCAGTTTATCTGGGTTGACAGATACGCAGTATTTT. Its translation: CASSLSGLTDTQYF.